The entry below gives a single T cell receptor beta chain sequence along with its context. This record belongs to a study of blood T cell repertoires in COVID-19. Across the whole study: The United States, Italy and Spain provided the acute and convalescent COVID-19 samples.

Study processing details: Quantification of nucleated cells was approximated via reference gene primer amplification. Clones were sequenced by immunoSEQ multiplex PCR, and TCRdb holds only the in-frame ones, with some missing. The V and J calls and clone size are taken from that table; D and trimming were inferred from the DNA. The sample holds 250,000 or so clones, 75% to 90% seen once. Germline loops: CDR1 MNHEY, CDR2 SMNVEV (reference sequence). V dropped 6 bases and J dropped 5; count of bases not matched to a gene: 9. The length of the CDR3 is 15 residues. The chain has TRBV27 and TRBJ2-2, with 7 bases that match TRBD1. Specimen: peripheral blood. The source is a woman in her twenties or thirties with active or convalescent COVID-19. Written as DNA, the CDR3 is TGTGCCAGCAGCCCCCACAGGGGTTTGACCGGGGAGCTGTTTTTT. Translation gives CASSPHRGLTGELFF.